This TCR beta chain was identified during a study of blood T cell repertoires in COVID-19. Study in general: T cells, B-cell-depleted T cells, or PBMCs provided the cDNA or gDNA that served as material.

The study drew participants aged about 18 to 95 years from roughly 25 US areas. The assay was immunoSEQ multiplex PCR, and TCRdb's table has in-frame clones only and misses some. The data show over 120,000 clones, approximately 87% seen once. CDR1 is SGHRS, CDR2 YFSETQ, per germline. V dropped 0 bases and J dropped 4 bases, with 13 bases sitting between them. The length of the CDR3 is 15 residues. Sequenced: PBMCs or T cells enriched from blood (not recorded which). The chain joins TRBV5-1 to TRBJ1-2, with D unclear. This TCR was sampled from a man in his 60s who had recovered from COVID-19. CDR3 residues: CASSLAVQQGYGYTF. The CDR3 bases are TGCGCCAGCAGCTTGGCCGTACAGCAAGGCTATGGCTACACCTTC.